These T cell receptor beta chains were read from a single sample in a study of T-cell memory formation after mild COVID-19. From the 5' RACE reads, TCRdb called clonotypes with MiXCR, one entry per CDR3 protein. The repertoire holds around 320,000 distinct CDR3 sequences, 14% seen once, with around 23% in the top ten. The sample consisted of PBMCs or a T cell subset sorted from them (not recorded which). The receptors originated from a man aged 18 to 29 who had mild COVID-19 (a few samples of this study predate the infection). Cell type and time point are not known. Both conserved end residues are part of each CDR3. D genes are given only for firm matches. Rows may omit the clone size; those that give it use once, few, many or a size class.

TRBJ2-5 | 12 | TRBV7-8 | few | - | TGTGCCAGCGCTTCCAGGGGAGAGACCCAGTACTTC | CASASRGETQYF
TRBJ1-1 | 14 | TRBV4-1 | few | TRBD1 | TGCGCCAGCAGCCAAGGGACAGGGTATGGTGAAGCTTTCTTT | CASSQGTGYGEAFF
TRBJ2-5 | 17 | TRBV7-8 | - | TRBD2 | TGTGCCAGCACCTTAGGAGTCAGCGGGGGATACCAAGAGACCCAGTACTTC | CASTLGVSGGYQETQYF
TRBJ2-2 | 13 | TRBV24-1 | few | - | TGTGCCACCAGTGTCGACGGTACCGGGGAGCTGTTTTTT | CATSVDGTGELFF
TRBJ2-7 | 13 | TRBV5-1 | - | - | TGCGCCAGCAGCTTCGCCAGCTCCTACGAGCAGTACTTC | CASSFASSYEQYF
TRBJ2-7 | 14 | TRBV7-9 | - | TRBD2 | TGTGCCAGCAGACCGAGCGGGAGTGTTGACGAGCAGTACTTC | CASRPSGSVDEQYF
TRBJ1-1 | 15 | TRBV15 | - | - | TGTGCCACCAGCAGAGTCCCCGGGAGGAACACTGAAGCTTTCTTT | CATSRVPGRNTEAFF
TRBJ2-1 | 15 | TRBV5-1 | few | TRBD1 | TGCGCCAGCAGCTCCGGGACAGGTGATTACAATGAGCAGTTCTTC | CASSSGTGDYNEQFF
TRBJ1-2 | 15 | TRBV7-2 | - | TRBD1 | TGTGCCAGCAGCTCCCGGGGACAGGGAGACTATGGCTACACCTTC | CASSSRGQGDYGYTF
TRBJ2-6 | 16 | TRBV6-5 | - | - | TGTGCCAGCAGTTACTCCAGAGTCTCTGGGGCCAACGTCCTGACTTTC | CASSYSRVSGANVLTF
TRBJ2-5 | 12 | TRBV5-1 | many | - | TGCGCCAGCAGCCTAATAGGACCCCTCCCGTACTTC | CASSLIGPLPYF
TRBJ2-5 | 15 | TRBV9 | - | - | TGTGCCAGCAGCGTAATGGTCGGACTCGGAGAGACCCAGTACTTC | CASSVMVGLGETQYF
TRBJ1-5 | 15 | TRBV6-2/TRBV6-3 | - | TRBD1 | TGTGCCAGCAGTTACCCCAGGGGGGGGAATCAGCCCCAGCATTTT | CASSYPRGGNQPQHF
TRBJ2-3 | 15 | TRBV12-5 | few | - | TGTGCTAGTGGTTCCCCAGGCGGGGCTGGAGATACGCAGTATTTT | CASGSPGGAGDTQYF
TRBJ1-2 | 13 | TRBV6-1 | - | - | TGTGCCAGCAGTGAAGTGGCGGCGAATGGCTACACCTTC | CASSEVAANGYTF
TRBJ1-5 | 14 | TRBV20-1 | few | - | TGCAGTGCTAGAGATGTCGAGGGCAATCAGCCCCAGCATTTT | CSARDVEGNQPQHF
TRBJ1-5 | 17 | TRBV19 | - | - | TGTGCCAGTAGCCCCGGGAGAGGACTGGATAGCAATCAGCCCCAGCATTTT | CASSPGRGLDSNQPQHF
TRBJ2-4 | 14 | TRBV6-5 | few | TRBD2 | TGTGCCAGCAACTCGCGGGGGGCCAAAAACATTCAGTACTTC | CASNSRGAKNIQYF
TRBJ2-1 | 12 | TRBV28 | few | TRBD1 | TGTGCCACCAAACAGGGGTACAATGAGCAGTTCTTC | CATKQGYNEQFF
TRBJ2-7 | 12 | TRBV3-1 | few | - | TGTGCCAGCAGCCAAGGGCCGGCCGAGCAGTACTTC | CASSQGPAEQYF
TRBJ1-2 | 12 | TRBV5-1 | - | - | TGCGCCAGCGGGGACGGATTCTATGGCTACACCTTC | CASGDGFYGYTF
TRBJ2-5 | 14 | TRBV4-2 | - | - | TGTGCCAGCAGCGCCCGGGACGTAGAAGAGACCCAGTACTTC | CASSARDVEETQYF
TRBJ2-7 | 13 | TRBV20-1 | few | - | TGCAGTGCTAACGACTCGCCCTCCTACGAGCAGTACTTC | CSANDSPSYEQYF
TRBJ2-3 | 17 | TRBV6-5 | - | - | TGTGCCAGCAGTTACGTATGGGCGGGGAGGAGGACAGATACGCAGTATTTT | CASSYVWAGRRTDTQYF
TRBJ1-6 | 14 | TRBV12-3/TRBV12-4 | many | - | TGTGCCAGCAGTTCCAGCTCCTATAATTCACCCCTCCACTTT | CASSSSSYNSPLHF
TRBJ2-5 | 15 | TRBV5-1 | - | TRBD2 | TGCGCCAGCAGCTCACAGATGGGAGGGCAAGAGACCCAGTACTTC | CASSSQMGGQETQYF
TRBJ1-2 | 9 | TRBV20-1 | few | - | TGCAGTCCGTACTATGGCTACACCTTC | CSPYYGYTF
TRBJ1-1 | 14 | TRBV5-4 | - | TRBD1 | TGTGCCAGCAGCGGGGACAGGGGGTCTATGGAAGCTTTCTTT | CASSGDRGSMEAFF
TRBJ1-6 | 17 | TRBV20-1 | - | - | TGCAGTGCTAGAGATACCTACAGGGACTCCTATAATTCACCCCTCCACTTT | CSARDTYRDSYNSPLHF
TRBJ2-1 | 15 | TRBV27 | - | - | TGTGCCAGCAGGAGTGTTTCGGGGGCCTACAATGAGCAGTTCTTC | CASRSVSGAYNEQFF
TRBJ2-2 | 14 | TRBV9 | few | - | TGTGCCAGCAGCGGACCTCCGAACACCGGGGAGCTGTTTTTT | CASSGPPNTGELFF
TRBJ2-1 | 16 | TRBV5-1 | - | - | TGCGCCAGCAGCCGGGGAGGGGGGGCCACCTACAATGAGCAGTTCTTC | CASSRGGGATYNEQFF
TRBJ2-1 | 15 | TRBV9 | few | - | TGTGCCAGCTCCGTTCTCCAGCAGACAGGCCGTGAGCAGTTCTTC | CASSVLQQTGREQFF
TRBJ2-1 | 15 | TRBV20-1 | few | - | TGCAGTGCTACTATAGGTGGCGGGGCCGCAAATGAGCAGTTCTTC | CSATIGGGAANEQFF
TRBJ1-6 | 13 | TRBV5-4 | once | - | TGTGCCAGCAGCTTGGATGCGGGCTCACCCCTCCACTTT | CASSLDAGSPLHF
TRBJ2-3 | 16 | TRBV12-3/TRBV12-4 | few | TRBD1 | TGTGCCAGCAGTCCCACCGGGACAGGGGGGACAGATACGCAGTATTTT | CASSPTGTGGTDTQYF
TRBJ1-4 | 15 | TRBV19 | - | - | TGTGCCAGTTCCGATACAGGCGGGCTTAATGAAAAACTGTTTTTT | CASSDTGGLNEKLFF
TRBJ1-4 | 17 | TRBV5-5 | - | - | TGTGCCAGCAGCGGGGAAAGGGGGGGAATCCCTAATGAAAAACTGTTTTTT | CASSGERGGIPNEKLFF
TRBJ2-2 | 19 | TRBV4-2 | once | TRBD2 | TGTGCCAGCAGCCAAGATGGGGCCGAAGTAGCGGGACACACCGGGGAGCTGTTTTTT | CASSQDGAEVAGHTGELFF
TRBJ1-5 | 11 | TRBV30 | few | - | TGTGCCTGGAGGCAGGACGGGCCCCAGCATTTT | CAWRQDGPQHF
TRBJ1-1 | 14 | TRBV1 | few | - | TGCACCAGGAGGGGTTGGGGAGGGGACACTGAAGCTTTCTTT | CTRRGWGGDTEAFF
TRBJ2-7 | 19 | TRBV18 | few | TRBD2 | TGTGCCAGCTCAGCCCGTCCAGGTAGCGGGGGCCTAGGAACCTACGAGCAGTACTTC | CASSARPGSGGLGTYEQYF
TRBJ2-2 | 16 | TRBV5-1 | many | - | TGCGCCAGCACGCCGCCCCCGTACACCCTACCCGGGGAGCTGTTTTTT | CASTPPPYTLPGELFF
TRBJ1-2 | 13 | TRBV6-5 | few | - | TGTGCCAGCAGGGCATTTGGTGCGGGTGGCTACACCTTC | CASRAFGAGGYTF
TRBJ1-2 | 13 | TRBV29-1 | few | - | TGCAGCGTCCCCCCAAATAAGAACTATGGCTACACCTTC | CSVPPNKNYGYTF
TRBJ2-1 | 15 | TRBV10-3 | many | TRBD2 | TGTGCCATCAGTGCGGGGACTAGCGAGGTCACGGAGCAGTTCTTC | CAISAGTSEVTEQFF
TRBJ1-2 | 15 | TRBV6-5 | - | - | TGTGCCAGCAGTTACTCGATGGGTCAGGGCGGTGGCTACACCTTC | CASSYSMGQGGGYTF
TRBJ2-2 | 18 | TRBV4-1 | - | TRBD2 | TGCGCCAGCAGACCAAGATCACTAGCGGGGGGGCGCACCGGGGAGCTGTTTTTT | CASRPRSLAGGRTGELFF
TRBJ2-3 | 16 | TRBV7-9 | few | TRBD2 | TGTGCCAGCAGTCCCTATCGACTAGCGGGGACAGATACGCAGTATTTT | CASSPYRLAGTDTQYF
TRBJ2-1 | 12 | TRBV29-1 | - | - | TGCAGCGTTGCGTCGCAGGACCATGAGCAGTTCTTC | CSVASQDHEQFF
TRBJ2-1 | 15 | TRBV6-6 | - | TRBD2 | TGTGCCAGCAGCAATAGCGGGGGGACCCTCCTCGAGCAGTTCTTC | CASSNSGGTLLEQFF
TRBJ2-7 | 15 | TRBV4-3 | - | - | TGCGCCAGCAGCCAAGGGGGCGGGCCATGGGACGAGCAGTACTTC | CASSQGGGPWDEQYF
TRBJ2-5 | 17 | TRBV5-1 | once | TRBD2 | TGCGCCAGCAGCTTGGCCTTACGGGGGGGCGGAGGTGAGACCCAGTACTTC | CASSLALRGGGGETQYF
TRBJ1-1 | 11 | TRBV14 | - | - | TGTGCCAGCAGCCAAGGACATCCGGCTTTCTTT | CASSQGHPAFF
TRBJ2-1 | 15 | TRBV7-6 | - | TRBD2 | TGTGCCAGCAGCTCCCCGCTAGCGGGGTACAATGAGCAGTTCTTC | CASSSPLAGYNEQFF
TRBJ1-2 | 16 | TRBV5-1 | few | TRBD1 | TGCGCCAGCAGCTTTCTTCGACAGGGTCCCACCGATGGCTACACCTTC | CASSFLRQGPTDGYTF
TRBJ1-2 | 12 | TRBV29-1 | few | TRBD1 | TGCAGCGTTGAATCGACAGGGGGAGGCTACACCTTC | CSVESTGGGYTF